This T cell receptor (beta chain) was found in a study of Ad26.COV2.S vaccination and SARS-CoV-2 variants. Study details: Donor was assigned to the Ad26.COV2.S arm of trial COV1001. The vaccine Ad26.COV2.S was put into the muscle once, or twice with 56 days between.

Regarding the study as a whole: Breadth and depth estimates from TCRs may understate total T cell responses.

Produced via immunoSEQ multiplex PCR; TCRdb's table is partial and in-frame only. The table records 440,000 or so clones, less than 95% of them present only once. About this clone: Its antigen is still unknown.

Regarding treatment: 15 to 20 received Ad26.COV2.S at low or high dose, single or two shots; five or six received placebo; per-sample allocation not given. Specimens were obtained on day 63 following the first vaccine or placebo injection. Deletions cut 2 bases from V and 0 bases from J, with 11 bases between. Germline V CDR1 and CDR2: MNHEY, SMNVEV (reference sequence). The CDR3 totals 16 residues. Sequences were derived from peripheral blood, sampled in a trial of Ad26.COV2.S vaccine versus placebo. The sequence derives from a person aged 18-65 years who received the Ad26.COV2.S COVID-19 vaccine or a placebo. V usage is TRBV27 and J usage is TRBJ2-1; D possibly corresponds to TRBD2 (5 bases). CDR3 DNA sequence: TGTGCCAGCAGTTTAGTGCGGGCGACCTCCTACAATGAGCAGTTCTTC. It yields the protein CASSLVRATSYNEQFF.